Sequencing of this TCR beta chain was carried out in a study of blood T cell repertoires in COVID-19. Clones were read by immunoSEQ multiplex PCR, and TCRdb kept only the in-frame ones, dropping some. The profile covers roughly 250,000 clones, with 75% to 90% appearing a single time and approximately 4% taken by the ten largest. Unmatched junction bases numbered 3, after V lost 5 bases and J lost 5 bases. The CDR3 covers 13 residues. Germline-derived CDR1 and CDR2 are SGHRS and YFSETQ. The chain joins TRBV5-1 to TRBJ1-4; 7 bases are shared with TRBD1. The sequenced sample consisted of peripheral blood. This clonotype was obtained from a woman between 35 and 50 years old with acute or convalescent COVID-19. CDR3 loop: CASRSQGNEKLFF. CDR3 nucleotides: TGCGCCAGCAGATCACAGGGGAATGAAAAACTGTTTTTT.